What follows are 6 T cell receptor beta chains derived from one specimen sequenced in a study of blood T cell repertoires in COVID-19. Clones were read by immunoSEQ multiplex PCR, and TCRdb kept only the in-frame ones, dropping some. This table holds about 50,000 clones, approximately 88% found once. Material for sequencing was peripheral blood. These receptors were collected from a human donor with active COVID-19. The donor label of this sample is uncertain.

The J gene is TRBJ2-2, the V gene TRBV24-1; maybe TRBD2 (5 bases). This CDR3 is built from 15 residues. Germline V CDR1 and CDR2: KGHDR, SFDVKD. The germline V and J ends were trimmed by 7 bases and 2 bases, with 13 bases remaining between them. CDR3 sequence reads: CATSFSAVNTGELFF. DNA for the CDR3: TGTGCCACCAGCTTCTCAGCGGTTAACACCGGGGAGCTGTTTTTT.

This chain joins TRBV27 and TRBJ2-1; 11 nucleotides align to TRBD2. This CDR3 spans 16 amino acids. With 6 bases clipped from V and 9 bases from J, the junction kept 13 bases outside the gene matches. The V gene's germline CDR1 is MNHEY and CDR2 SMNVEV (reference sequence). The CDR3, as DNA: TGTGCCAGCAGCCCCATAGCGGGAGGGCCGGGGTTTGAGCAGTTCTTC. Its protein product is CASSPIAGGPGFEQFF.

The chain uses TRBV18 and TRBJ2-7, with 11 bases lining up with TRBD2. The V and J ends lost 2 bases and 6 bases, in that order; junction bases with no gene match: 9. Germline lookup yields CDR1 KGHSH and CDR2 LQKENI. The CDR3 is 16 residues long. The CDR3 nucleotides read TGTGCCAGCTCACCAGTAGCGGGAGGGCCGTCGGGCGAGCAGTACTTC. Amino acids: CASSPVAGGPSGEQYF. The complete variable domain, with remaining parts taken from reference TRBV18 and TRBJ2-7, reads NAGVMQNPRHLVRRRGQEARLRCSPMKGHSHVYWYRQLPEEGLKFMVYLQKENIIDESGMPKERFSAEFPKEGPSILRIQQVVRGDSAAYFCASSPVAGGPSGEQYFGPGTRLTVT.

The chain couples TRBV20-1 to TRBJ2-3; TRBD1 is a possible D gene (6 bases). Looked up from germline, CDR1 is DFQATT and CDR2 is SNEGSKA (reference sequence). CDR3 length equals 11 residues. The V gene lost 3 bases and the J gene lost 12 bases, with 13 bases spanning the gap. CDR3 sequence reads: CSARGDIPQYF. The CDR3 DNA sequence: TGCAGTGCTAGGGGGGACATTCCTCAGTATTTT.

The V gene is TRBV7-9, the J gene TRBJ2-1; weak D call: TRBD2 (6 bases). The ends were cut back, 5 bases at V and 9 bases at J, with 14 bases in the middle. Per the germline V gene, CDR1 is SEHNR and CDR2 is FQNEAQ (reference sequence). The CDR3 spans 13 residues. The chain's CDR3 is CASSRGGAPEQFF. CDR3 nucleotide sequence: TGTGCCAGCAGCCGTGGAGGGGCGCCTGAGCAGTTCTTC. Full variable domain (missing parts from reference TRBV7-9 and TRBJ2-1): DTGVSQNPRHKITKRGQNVTFRCDPISEHNRLYWYRQTLGQGPEFLTYFQNEAQLEKSRLLSDRFSAERPKGSFSTLEIQRTEQGDSAMYLCASSRGGAPEQFFGPGTRLTVL.

This sequence joins TRBV30 and TRBJ1-2; no definite D call. Germline V CDR1 and CDR2: GTSNPN, SVGIG (reference sequence). The length of the CDR3 is 13 residues. V lost 2 bases and J lost 2, with 9 bases in between. Here the CDR3 reads CAWSPTFNYGYTF. The CDR3 bases are TGTGCCTGGAGTCCGACATTCAACTATGGCTACACCTTC.